This T cell receptor (beta chain) was documented in a study of T cell responses to AZD1222 COVID-19 vaccine. Only in-frame clones appear in the TCRdb table, and some are missing; sequencing was by immunoSEQ multiplex PCR. Here the sample spans roughly 200,000 clones, around 88% being singletons. Study findings and constraints: Clonal diversity was possibly underestimated, and white British individuals and females predominated among donors. Regions 160-218 and 743-854 dominated among vaccine-associated CD4 TCRs spanning spike.

This clone was detected only a few times. Its specificity is unknown. The CDR3 extends over 12 amino acids. V was cut by 8 bases and J by 1 base, with 6 bases left in between. The V gene's germline CDR1 is WSHSY and CDR2 SAAADI. The source of this sequence is an adult in good health. This sequence joins TRBV10-2 and TRBJ1-3; D gene unclear. This specimen was peripheral blood, taken on day 0 of AZD1222 vaccination. CDR3 region: CASGRSGNTIYF. The CDR3 DNA is TGCGCCAGCGGAAGATCTGGAAACACCATATATTTT.